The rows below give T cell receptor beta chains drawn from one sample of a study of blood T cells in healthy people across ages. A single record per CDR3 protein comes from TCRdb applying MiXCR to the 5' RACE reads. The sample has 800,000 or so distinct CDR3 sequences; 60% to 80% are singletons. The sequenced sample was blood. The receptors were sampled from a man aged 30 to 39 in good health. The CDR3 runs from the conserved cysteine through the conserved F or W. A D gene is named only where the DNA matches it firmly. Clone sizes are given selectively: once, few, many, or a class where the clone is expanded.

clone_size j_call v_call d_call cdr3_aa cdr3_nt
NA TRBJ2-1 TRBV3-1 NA CASSPRSTAPGNEQFF TGTGCCAGCAGCCCGAGGTCGACCGCCCCGGGCAATGAGCAGTTCTTC
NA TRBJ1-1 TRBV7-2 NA CASSLPGRGGYTEAFF TGTGCCAGCAGCTTACCGGGGCGGGGTGGGTACACTGAAGCTTTCTTT
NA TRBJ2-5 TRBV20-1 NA CSARAPQVGEQYF TGCAGTGCTAGGGCACCCCAAGTGGGGGAGCAGTACTTC
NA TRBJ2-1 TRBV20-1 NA CSAREPGQKSSYNEQFF TGCAGTGCTAGAGAACCGGGACAAAAGAGCTCCTACAATGAGCAGTTCTTC
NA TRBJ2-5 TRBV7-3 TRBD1 CASSLNSRGQGETQYF TGTGCCAGCAGCTTAAACTCGAGGGGACAGGGAGAGACCCAGTACTTC
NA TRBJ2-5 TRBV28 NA CASRTGGGLQETQYF TGTGCCAGCAGGACGGGTGGGGGACTTCAAGAGACCCAGTACTTC
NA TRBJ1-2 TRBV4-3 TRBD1 CASSQGIATGVYGYTF TGCGCCAGCAGCCAAGGGATCGCTACAGGGGTCTATGGCTACACCTTC
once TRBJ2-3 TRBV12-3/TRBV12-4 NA CASSMWADTQYF TGTGCCAGCAGCATGTGGGCAGATACGCAGTATTTT
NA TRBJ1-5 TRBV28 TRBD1 CASSPPGQGPAGNQPQHF TGTGCCAGCAGTCCCCCGGGACAGGGCCCGGCGGGCAATCAGCCCCAGCATTTT
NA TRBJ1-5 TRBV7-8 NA CASSSLAGLGQPQHF TGTGCCAGCAGCTCCCTTGCAGGGCTTGGTCAGCCCCAGCATTTT
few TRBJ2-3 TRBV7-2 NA CASSPPITRTDTQYF TGTGCCAGCAGCCCCCCAATAACCCGCACAGATACGCAGTATTTT
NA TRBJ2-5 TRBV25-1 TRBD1 CASSPGQGLGTQYF TGTGCCAGCAGCCCGGGACAGGGGTTAGGGACCCAGTACTTC
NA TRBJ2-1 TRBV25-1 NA CASSEYGTREQFF TGTGCCAGCAGTGAATACGGGACCAGGGAGCAGTTCTTC
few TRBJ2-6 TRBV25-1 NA CASSEFGGLSSGANVLTF TGTGCCAGCAGTGAATTTGGGGGGTTGAGCTCTGGGGCCAACGTCCTGACTTTC
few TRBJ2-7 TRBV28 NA CASSLGTVTYEQYF TGTGCCAGCAGTTTGGGGACGGTGACCTACGAGCAGTACTTC
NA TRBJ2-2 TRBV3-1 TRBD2 CASSRGTTNTGELFF TGTGCCAGCAGCCGAGGGACTACCAACACCGGGGAGCTGTTTTTT
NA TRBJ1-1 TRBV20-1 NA CSASGRIRDTEAFF TGCAGTGCTAGTGGTCGGATTCGGGACACTGAAGCTTTCTTT
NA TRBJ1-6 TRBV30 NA CAWSVQGRNSPLHF TGTGCCTGGAGTGTTCAGGGGCGAAATTCACCCCTCCACTTT
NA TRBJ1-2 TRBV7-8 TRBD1 CATLGTGGNHYGYTF TGTGCCACCCTCGGGACAGGGGGTAATCACTATGGCTACACCTTC
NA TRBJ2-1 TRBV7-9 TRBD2 CASSSNRDYKNEQFF TGTGCCAGCAGCTCGAACCGGGACTATAAAAATGAGCAGTTCTTC
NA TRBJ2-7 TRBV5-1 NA CASSSGTAAYEQYF TGCGCCAGCAGCTCCGGGACTGCAGCCTACGAGCAGTACTTC
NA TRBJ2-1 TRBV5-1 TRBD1 CASSLVIGTGYNEQFF TGCGCCAGCAGCTTGGTAATAGGGACAGGATACAATGAGCAGTTCTTC